What follows describes a single TCR beta chain. The sample originates from a study of shared clonotypes between healthy human individuals. Donors were healthy HIV-negative adults without recently reported acute infections or vaccinations. Trimming cost V 6 bases and J 4 bases, with 18 bases left between them. Per germline, CDR1 SNHLY and CDR2 FYNNEI. This CDR3 comprises 15 residues. Generated by immunoSEQ multiplex PCR, the TCRdb table keeps only in-frame clones and is missing some. The data show approximately 2,300,000 clones, around 92% seen once. The TCR was taken from a man aged 18 to 30 in good health. Some clones in this sample may be carry-over from other donors' samples. The rearrangement joins TRBV2 to TRBJ1-2; perhaps TRBD1 as D (5 bases). Sequencing used naive CD4+ T cells from PBMCs. Subset reported: CD45RA+ positively selected. The CDR3 coding sequence is TGTGCCAGCAGATCCGGACATAACACGGTCTATGGCTACACCTTC. This sequence encodes CASRSGHNTVYGYTF.